One and the same sample provided the 6 T cell receptor beta chains below, sequenced in a study of OX40 agonist ivuxolimab in advanced cancers. Profiling relied on immunoSEQ multiplex PCR, and the TCRdb table lists in-frame clones only, not all of them. The data hold roughly 48,000 clones, with more than 75% observed a single time. The sample in question was CD4+ or CD8+ T cells sorted from blood, obtained in a trial of the OX40 agonist ivuxolimab. These receptors were taken from an adult with an advanced solid tumor such as melanoma, head and neck, liver or kidney cancer.

The chain is built from TRBV9 and TRBJ1-1; no reliable D call. This CDR3 is 15 amino acids long. Germline CDR1 is SGDLS and CDR2 is YYNGEE. V lost 4 bases and J 1 base, leaving 14 bases between the germline ends. The CDR3 DNA is TGTGCCAGCAGCCCCCACCCGGCGCAGAACACTGAAGCTTTCTTT. It specifies CASSPHPAQNTEAFF.

The chain is built from TRBV5-1 and TRBJ1-1; D ambiguous. Germline CDR1 SGHRS, CDR2 YFSETQ. Trimming took off 0 bases at V and 3 bases at J, with 21 bases between the two ends. The CDR3 covers 18 residues. DNA for the CDR3: TGCGCCAGCAGCTTGGCTAATTTGATAGCCAAAAGGGACACTGAAGCTTTCTTT. This sequence encodes CASSLANLIAKRDTEAFF.

The chain links TRBV7-9 to TRBJ1-3; 12 nucleotides align to TRBD1. V lost 7 bases, J lost 1 base, and 11 bases stayed unmatched. This CDR3 has 18 amino acids. The germline CDR1 and CDR2 sequences are SEHNR and FQNEAQ (reference sequence). As DNA, the CDR3 is TGTGCCAGCACCTACCCCGGGACAGGGGGCTTTTCTGGAAACACCATATATTTT. This encodes CASTYPGTGGFSGNTIYF.

This clone has a handful of counts. The chain joins TRBV11-1 to TRBJ2-7; 9 nucleotides line up with TRBD2. The CDR3 spans 16 residues. Germline V gene lookup returns CDR1 SGHAT and CDR2 FQDESV (reference sequence). Trimming took 7 bases from V and 4 from J; bases not matched to a gene: 14. CDR3 sequence reads: CASNPAGGRALYEQYF. The CDR3 coding sequence is TGTGCCAGCAACCCGGCGGGCGGGAGGGCCCTTTACGAGCAGTACTTC. The full variable domain, rest sourced from reference TRBV11-1 and TRBJ2-7, is EAEVAQSPRYKITEKSQAVAFWCDPISGHATLYWYRQILGQGPELLVQFQDESVVDDSQLPKDRFSAERLKGVDSTLKIQPAELGDSAMYLCASNPAGGRALYEQYFGPGTRLTVT.

The J gene is TRBJ2-5, the V gene TRBV28, with a possible D match to TRBD2 (5 bases). Germline CDR1 reads MDHEN; CDR2 reads SYDVKM. CDR3 length: 15 amino acids. V shed 4 bases and J shed 0 bases, with 12 bases lying between them. As DNA, the CDR3 is TGTGCCAGCAGTTGGCGACCCGGGGACCAAGAGACCCAGTACTTC. Its protein is CASSWRPGDQETQYF. The entire variable domain, with the rest obtained from reference TRBV28 and TRBJ2-5, is as follows: DVKVTQSSRYLVKRTGEKVFLECVQDMDHENMFWYRQDPGLGLRLIYFSYDVKMKEKGDIPEGYSVSREKKERFSLILESASTNQTSMYLCASSWRPGDQETQYFGPGTRLLVL.

CDR3 nucleotides: TGTGCCAGCAGTTACACTAGCGAGTACGGGACCCAGTACTTC. This translates into CASSYTSEYGTQYF. The chain joins TRBV6-6 to TRBJ2-5, with 7 nucleotides matching TRBD2. After removal of 2 bases from V and 7 bases from J, the junction contained 7 bases not matched to a gene. This CDR3 is built from 14 residues. Germline V gives CDR1 MNHNY, CDR2 SVGAGI (reference sequence).